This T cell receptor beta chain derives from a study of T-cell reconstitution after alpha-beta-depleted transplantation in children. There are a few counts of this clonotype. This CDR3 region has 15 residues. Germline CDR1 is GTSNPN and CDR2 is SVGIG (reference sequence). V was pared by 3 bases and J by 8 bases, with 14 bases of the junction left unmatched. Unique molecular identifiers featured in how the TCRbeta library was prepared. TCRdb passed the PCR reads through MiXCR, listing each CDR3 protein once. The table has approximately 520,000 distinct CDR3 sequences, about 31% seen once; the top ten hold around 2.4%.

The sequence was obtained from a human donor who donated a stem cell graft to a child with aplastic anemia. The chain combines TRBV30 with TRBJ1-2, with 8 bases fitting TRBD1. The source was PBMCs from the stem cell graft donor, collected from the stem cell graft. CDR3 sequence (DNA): TGTGCCTGGAGGACCTCAGGGGGCGATCTGGGGGGCTACACCTTC. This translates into CAWRTSGGDLGGYTF.